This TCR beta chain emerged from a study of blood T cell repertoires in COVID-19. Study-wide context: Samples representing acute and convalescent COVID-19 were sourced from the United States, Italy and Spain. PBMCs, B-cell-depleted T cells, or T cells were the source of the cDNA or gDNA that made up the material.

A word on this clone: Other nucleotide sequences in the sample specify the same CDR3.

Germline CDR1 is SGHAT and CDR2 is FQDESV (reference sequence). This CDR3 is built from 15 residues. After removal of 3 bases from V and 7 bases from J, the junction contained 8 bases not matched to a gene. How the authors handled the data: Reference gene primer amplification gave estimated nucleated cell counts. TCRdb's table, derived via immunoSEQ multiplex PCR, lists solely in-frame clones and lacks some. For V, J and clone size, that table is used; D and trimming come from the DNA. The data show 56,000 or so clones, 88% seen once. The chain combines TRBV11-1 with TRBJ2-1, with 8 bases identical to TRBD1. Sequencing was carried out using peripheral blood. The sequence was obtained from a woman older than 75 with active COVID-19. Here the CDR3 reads CASSFPGQGANEQFF. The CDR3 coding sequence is TGTGCCAGCAGCTTCCCGGGGCAGGGGGCAAATGAGCAGTTCTTC.